One and the same sample provided the 8 T cell receptor beta chains below, sequenced in a study of cytomegalovirus exposure and HLA in healthy donors. The PCR used 60 Vbeta and 13 Jbeta primers. This table comes from immunoSEQ multiplex PCR, and its TCRdb copy is limited to in-frame clones, with some not included. The table records 150,000 to 250,000 clones, approximately 85% of them present only once. Sample: PBMCs. These receptors all stem from a woman between 50 and 59 years old in good health and CMV-seronegative.

The sample holds one count of this clone. The chain is built from TRBV18 and TRBJ2-1; D gene uncertain. The V and J ends lost 6 bases and 5 bases respectively, with 11 bases between them. The CDR3 loop spans 13 amino acids. Germline V gives CDR1 KGHSH, CDR2 LQKENI. The CDR3 DNA reads TGTGCCAGCTCTCGCCTGTCTAACAATGAGCAGTTCTTC. Translating it yields CASSRLSNNEQFF.

This clone was picked up one time. The chain joins TRBV19 to TRBJ2-7; TRBD1 is a possible D gene (5 bases). Germline V gene data show CDR1 as LNHDA and CDR2 as SQIVND (reference sequence). Trimming pared 5 bases from V and 2 bases from J, leaving 16 bases between. The length of the CDR3 is 15 residues. The CDR3 sequence is CASSLQGTWTYEQYF. DNA of the CDR3: TGTGCCAGTAGTCTCCAGGGTACTTGGACCTACGAGCAGTACTTC.

The chain is built from TRBV6-1 and TRBJ2-7, with D perhaps matching TRBD1 (8 bases). The V and J ends lost 5 bases and 2 bases respectively, with 16 bases between them. Germline V gene lookup returns CDR1 MNHNS and CDR2 SASEGT. The CDR3 loop spans 15 amino acids. The CDR3 loop reads CASSLSGTGPYEQYF. CDR3 nucleotide sequence: TGTGCCAGCAGTCTGAGCGGGACAGGTCCCTACGAGCAGTACTTC.

This rearrangement joins TRBV21-1 to TRBJ1-6; TRBD1, the D gene given by the table, was not confirmed from the DNA. TRBV21-1 is classified as a pseudogene. The CDR3 runs to 12 residues. Written as DNA, the CDR3 is TGTGCCAGCAGCAAACAGGGTTCACCCCTCCACTTT. The encoded protein is CASSKQGSPLHF.

The chain combines TRBV11-2 with TRBJ1-4; possibly TRBD1 for D (6 bases). Trimming pared 5 bases from V and 9 bases from J, leaving 19 bases between. The CDR3 extends over 15 amino acids. CDR1 SGHAT and CDR2 FQNNGV come from the germline V gene. Here the CDR3 reads CASSPHEGDKKKLFF. The CDR3 DNA reads as TGTGCCAGCAGCCCTCACGAGGGGGATAAGAAAAAACTGTTTTTT.

The genes are TRBV9 and TRBJ2-5; TRBD2 aligns across 7 bases. The CDR3 length is 16 residues. In germline, CDR1 is SGDLS, CDR2 YYNGEE. The V segment lost 4 bases and the J segment 1 base; nucleotides outside the gene matches: 10. The DNA of the CDR3 is TGTGCCAGCAGCCCTCAAGCTGGGGGGGGCCAAGAGACCCAGTACTTC. Protein: CASSPQAGGGQETQYF.

The V call is TRBV7-2, the J call TRBJ2-7; weak D call: TRBD1 (6 bases). CDR3 length: 16 amino acids. Per germline, CDR1 SGHTA and CDR2 FQGNSA. V gave up 1 base and J gave up 0 bases, with 13 bases separating them. In DNA, the CDR3 is TGTGCCAGCAGCTTAGAAGGGGGACCGAGCTCCTACGAGCAGTACTTC. It is translated as CASSLEGGPSSYEQYF.

The V call is TRBV28, the J call TRBJ2-7; 7 bases are a match to TRBD2. Germline V gene sequence: CDR1 MDHEN, CDR2 SYDVKM. CDR3 length equals 13 residues. The J segment lost 3 bases and the V segment lost 10 bases, leaving 9 bases of the junction unmatched. CDR3 nucleotide sequence: TGTGCCACCTCGGGACTAATCCACTACGAGCAGTACTTC. This encodes CATSGLIHYEQYF.